A selection of T cell receptor beta chains follows, all from one sample in a study of cytotoxic CD8 clonotypes in ibrutinib-treated CLL. The assay was immunoSEQ multiplex PCR, and TCRdb's table has in-frame clones only and misses some. The sample has about 160,000 clones, under 90% seen once. The specimen was PBMCs, collected after 24 months of ibrutinib treatment. These receptor sequences come from a human donor with chronic lymphocytic leukemia. CDR3s include the opening cysteine and the closing phenylalanine or tryptophan. A D gene is named only where the DNA matches it firmly. Not every row has a clone size; where given, it reads once, few, many or a size class.

v_call	d_call	clone_size	j_call	cdr3_nt	cdr3_aa
TRBV6-5	-	-	TRBJ2-7	TGTGCCAGCCGATCTACCTCCTACGAGCAGTACTTC	CASRSTSYEQYF
TRBV11-3	-	-	TRBJ1-4	TGTGCCAGCAGCTTTGTTGAAAAACTGTTTTTT	CASSFVEKLFF
TRBV5-1	-	-	TRBJ2-7	TGCGCCAGCAAGAGGGAAGGGGGACCCTACGAGCAGTACTTC	CASKREGGPYEQYF
TRBV28	-	-	TRBJ2-7	TGTGCCAGCAGTTTAGCGGAGGGATCCTACGAGCAGTACTTC	CASSLAEGSYEQYF
TRBV19	-	-	TRBJ2-6	TGTGCCAGTAGTATAGATCGCTATCAGGGCACTGGGGCCAACGTCCTGACTTTC	CASSIDRYQGTGANVLTF
TRBV7-2	TRBD2	-	TRBJ2-7	TGTGCCAGCAGCTTAAGTAGCGGGGGGACCTACGAGCAGTACTTC	CASSLSSGGTYEQYF
TRBV28	-	-	TRBJ2-7	TGTGCCAGCAGTTTCTTGTCCGAGCAGTACTTC	CASSFLSEQYF
TRBV6-4	-	-	TRBJ2-2	TGTGCCAGCAGTGAGGGACACACCGGGGAGCTGTTTTTT	CASSEGHTGELFF
TRBV2	-	few	TRBJ1-5	TGTGCCAGCAGAAGGGAGCAGAGCAATCAGCCCCAGCATTTT	CASRREQSNQPQHF
TRBV27	-	-	TRBJ2-2	TGTGCCAGCAGTTTAGCGGGAAACACCGGGGAGCTGTTTTTT	CASSLAGNTGELFF
TRBV19	-	-	TRBJ1-3	TGTGCCAGCATGACCAGGGAGGGAAGCTCTGGAAACACCATATATTTT	CASMTREGSSGNTIYF
TRBV5-1	-	once	TRBJ2-3	TGCGCCAGCAGCTTTATAGCAGATACGCAGTATTTT	CASSFIADTQYF
TRBV28	-	few	TRBJ2-1	TGTGCCAGCACCCTCTCCCCGGGCGGGTTACCTGAGCAGTTCTTC	CASTLSPGGLPEQFF
TRBV2	TRBD2	-	TRBJ2-1	TGTGCCAGTGTTGCTCGCGGGAGCGGCTCCTACAATGAGCAGTTCTTC	CASVARGSGSYNEQFF
TRBV7-2	-	-	TRBJ1-6	TGTGCCAGCAGCTTAAGAAGGGCAGGTTCACCCCTCCACTTT	CASSLRRAGSPLHF
TRBV19	TRBD2	-	TRBJ2-7	TGTGCCAGTAGTGTCCTAGCGGCACCCACCTACGAGCAGTACTTC	CASSVLAAPTYEQYF
TRBV6-5	-	few	TRBJ2-7	TGTGCCAGCAGTCAGAGGGACCACACCTACGAGCAGTACTTC	CASSQRDHTYEQYF
TRBV5-6	-	-	TRBJ1-1	TGTGCCAGCAGTAGGGGGGAGAACACTGAAGCTTTCTTT	CASSRGENTEAFF
TRBV18	TRBD1	-	TRBJ2-1	TGTGCCAGCTCCTTGGAGGATTTACCGGGACAGTCAAAGTTCTTC	CASSLEDLPGQSKFF
TRBV6-5	-	-	TRBJ2-5	TGTGCCAGCAGTTACGAGACTATGACCCAAGAGACCCAGTACTTC	CASSYETMTQETQYF
TRBV5-1	-	-	TRBJ2-7	TGCGCCAGCAGCTTGGTCGTGCAGCCCTACGAGCAGTACTTC	CASSLVVQPYEQYF
TRBV2	-	-	TRBJ2-7	TGTGCCAGCAGGGTGGGTCAAACGGGGTCCTACGAGCAGTACTTC	CASRVGQTGSYEQYF
TRBV11-2	-	-	TRBJ1-2	TGTGCCAGCAGCTTATCCCCCCCACCATATGGCTACACCTTC	CASSLSPPPYGYTF
TRBV28	-	-	TRBJ1-3	TGTGCCAGCAGTTTGGGCGGTCCCCGGGGAAACACCATATATTTT	CASSLGGPRGNTIYF
TRBV5-1	TRBD1	-	TRBJ1-1	TGCGCCAGCAGCTCCAGACAGGGGGGAATGAACACTGAAGCTTTCTTT	CASSSRQGGMNTEAFF
TRBV11-2	-	-	TRBJ1-1	TGTGCCAGCAGCCTAAGCTCCGGGGCTTTCTTT	CASSLSSGAFF
TRBV7-3	-	-	TRBJ2-7	TGTGCCAGCAGCTTAGAACAGGGACGTACCTACGAGCAGTACTTC	CASSLEQGRTYEQYF
TRBV7-2	TRBD2	-	TRBJ2-7	TGTGCCAGCAGCGAGGGGTCGGCTAGCGGGCACGAGCAGTACTTC	CASSEGSASGHEQYF
TRBV4-3	-	-	TRBJ2-2	TGCGCCAGCAGCCAAGACGGGCTAGCGCATGGAGAGGAGCTGTTTTTT	CASSQDGLAHGEELFF
TRBV5-1	TRBD2	-	TRBJ2-7	TGCGCCAGCAGCTTGGGGCCTAGCGGGGGCTCCTACGAGCAGTACTTC	CASSLGPSGGSYEQYF
TRBV28	TRBD2	few	TRBJ2-3	TGTGCCAGCGACCCTAGGCGGGAGGGGGGGACAGATACGCAGTATTTT	CASDPRREGGTDTQYF
TRBV5-1	-	-	TRBJ2-5	TGCGCCAGCAGCCCCGACGGACGGAGGAAAGAGACCCAGTACTTC	CASSPDGRRKETQYF
TRBV19	-	-	TRBJ2-1	TGTGCCAGTCACGTGGGGGACTCCAGATTCAATGAGCAGTTCTTC	CASHVGDSRFNEQFF
TRBV30	-	-	TRBJ1-5	TGTGCCTGGGGGATAGGGGGCAATCAGCCCCAGCATTTT	CAWGIGGNQPQHF
TRBV4-1	TRBD2	-	TRBJ2-5	TGCGCCAGCAGCCAAGATGGAATGGCGGCGGGAGGAGTCCGGGAGACCCAGTACTTC	CASSQDGMAAGGVRETQYF
TRBV2	-	-	TRBJ1-6	TGTGCCAGCCCCTGGGAGGGGGGCTCCTATAATTCACCCCTCCACTTT	CASPWEGGSYNSPLHF
TRBV10-3	TRBD1	-	TRBJ1-6	TGTGCCATCAGTGAGCCCGGGACAGCGATCCACTTT	CAISEPGTAIHF
TRBV18	-	few	TRBJ1-6	TGTGCCAGCTTGGGACGGGGGGATTCACCCCTCCACTTT	CASLGRGDSPLHF
TRBV27	TRBD1	-	TRBJ1-2	TGTGCCAGCAGGGGGACAGGGGGAAACTATGGCTACACCTTC	CASRGTGGNYGYTF
TRBV5-6	TRBD2	-	TRBJ2-7	TGTGCCAGCAGCCCAGCGGGAGGGGCAGGGTTAAGCTCCTACGAGCAGTACTTC	CASSPAGGAGLSSYEQYF
TRBV6-4	TRBD1	-	TRBJ2-7	TGTGCCAGCAGTCCCGAGGGGACAGTTCCCTACGAGCAGTACTTC	CASSPEGTVPYEQYF
TRBV28	TRBD1	-	TRBJ1-2	TGTGCCAGCAGGAGGGACAGGGGAGTCTACACCTTC	CASRRDRGVYTF
TRBV19	-	-	TRBJ1-1	TGTGCCAGTAGAACAGGAGATTTCCCAACTGAAGCTTTCTTT	CASRTGDFPTEAFF
TRBV28	TRBD1	once	TRBJ1-1	TGTGCCAGCAGTTGGGGACAGGCGAACACTGAAGCTTTCTTT	CASSWGQANTEAFF
TRBV5-8	TRBD1	-	TRBJ1-2	TGTGCCAGCAGCCTACGAACAGGGGAGGAGAACTATGGCTACACCTTC	CASSLRTGEENYGYTF
TRBV7-8	-	-	TRBJ1-1	TGTGCCAGCAGCTTAGAGGCTCGTAGGGCGAACACTGAAGCTTTCTTT	CASSLEARRANTEAFF